Shown below are 30 T cell receptor beta chains from a single sample sequenced in a study of CD8+ T cells in alopecia areata. RNA, once extracted, was reverse transcribed into cDNA for use as the sequencing template. Data came from immunoSEQ multiplex PCR; TCRdb stores just in-frame clones and leaves some out. The table includes more than 200,000 clones, more than 60% detected once. Treatment meaning: oral pan-JAK inhibitor, 5-10 mg twice daily. This specimen consisted of CD4+ T cells sorted from blood, obtained around week 44, from a patient treated with tofacitinib. All receptors come from a human donor with alopecia areata.

Comment on this clone: Other DNA sequences of this sample code for an identical CDR3. This chain uses TRBV30 with TRBJ2-5; D is undetermined. This CDR3 has 11 amino acids. The germline V gene encodes CDR1 GTSNPN and CDR2 SVGIG (reference sequence). Deletions cut 3 bases from V and 4 bases from J, with 6 bases between. The DNA of the CDR3 is TGTGCCTGGAGGGTCGGAGAGACCCAGTACTTC. Protein product: CAWRVGETQYF.

The sample holds a few counts of this clone. The chain has TRBV11-3 and TRBJ1-2, with TRBD1 as a possible D gene (6 bases). Germline CDR1 SGHNT, CDR2 YENEEA. This CDR3 is built from 13 residues. With 5 bases removed from V and 0 bases from J, the gap between germline ends came to 7 bases. DNA for the CDR3: TGTGCCAGCAGCCGGGGGCCTAACTATGGCTACACCTTC. Translating it yields CASSRGPNYGYTF.

The chain recombines TRBV10-3 with TRBJ2-1, with TRBD2 matching 12 bases. J lost 0 bases, V lost 5 bases, and 5 bases had no gene match. CDR3 length: 17 amino acids. Germline CDR1 is ENHRY and CDR2 is SYGVKD. The CDR3 DNA is TGTGCCATCAGTAAGACTAGCGGGGGACTCTCCTACAATGAGCAGTTCTTC. Its translation is CAISKTSGGLSYNEQFF.

The chain carries TRBV11-2 and TRBJ2-7; the match to TRBD1 covers 8 bases. Unmatched junction bases numbered 2, after V lost 4 bases and J lost 6 bases. Germline V gene sequence: CDR1 SGHAT, CDR2 FQNNGV. There are 12 residues in the CDR3. The CDR3 here is CASSSTGVEQYF. DNA of the CDR3: TGTGCCAGCAGCTCGACAGGGGTCGAGCAGTACTTC. The full variable domain, its missing parts supplied by reference TRBV11-2 and TRBJ2-7, is EAGVAQSPRYKIIEKRQSVAFWCNPISGHATLYWYQQILGQGPKLLIQFQNNGVVDDSQLPKDRFSAERLKGVDSTLKIQPAKLEDSAVYLCASSSTGVEQYFGPGTRLTVT.

J is TRBJ2-7 and V is TRBV29-1; 7 positions match TRBD1. V shed 0 bases, J shed 2 bases, and the junction held 10 bases outside the gene matches. The V gene's germline CDR1 is SQVTM and CDR2 ANQGSEA. The CDR3 is made up of 16 amino acids. CDR3 bases: TGCAGCGTTGAAGATCGAAAAGGGACAGCCGCCTACGAGCAGTACTTC. It yields the protein CSVEDRKGTAAYEQYF.

The chain uses TRBV30 and TRBJ1-2; D uncertain. V was shortened by 2 bases and J by 4 bases, with 14 bases between the two germline ends. The germline V gene encodes CDR1 GTSNPN and CDR2 SVGIG (reference sequence). The CDR3 consists of 14 residues. The CDR3 DNA reads as TGTGCCTGGAGTTTGGTAGGGTCAGGCTATGGCTACACCTTC. Its translation is CAWSLVGSGYGYTF.

The rearrangement links TRBV5-1 to TRBJ1-2; D not resolved. Germline assignment: CDR1 SGHRS and CDR2 YFSETQ. The CDR3 totals 13 residues. Trimming removed 1 base from V and 3 bases from J, with 7 bases in between. The CDR3 here is CASSLNGDYGYTF. CDR3 nucleotides: TGCGCCAGCAGCTTGAACGGGGACTATGGCTACACCTTC.

This clone appeared a single time. The chain employs TRBV30 and TRBJ2-2; tentative D call: TRBD2 (5 bases). The CDR3 totals 15 residues. The germline V gene encodes CDR1 GTSNPN and CDR2 SVGIG (reference sequence). V was trimmed by 2 bases and J by 4 bases, leaving 14 bases between them. The CDR3 sequence is CAWSKEGKITGELFF. CDR3 in DNA: TGTGCCTGGAGTAAAGAGGGAAAAATCACCGGGGAGCTGTTTTTT.

The CDR3 region is CSVGDIKETQYF. CDR3 nucleotide sequence: TGCAGCGTTGGGGACATTAAAGAGACCCAGTACTTC. The V gene is TRBV29-1, the J gene TRBJ2-5; D perhaps matches TRBD1 (6 bases). This CDR3 has 12 amino acids. With 4 bases removed from V and 3 bases from J, the gap between germline ends came to 9 bases. CDR1 is SQVTM, CDR2 ANQGSEA, per germline.

The V gene is TRBV7-9, the J gene TRBJ1-2; the D is unclear. The CDR3 runs to 14 residues. Germline loops: CDR1 SEHNR, CDR2 FQNEAQ (reference sequence). The ends were cut back, 1 base at V and 7 bases at J, with 13 bases in the middle. The CDR3 DNA is TGTGCCAGCAGCTTAGAGTGGGCTCTCGGTGGCTACACCTTC. Protein: CASSLEWALGGYTF.

This clone was seen once. The V gene is TRBV30, the J gene TRBJ1-5; the D gene is possibly TRBD1 (6 bases). V dropped 2 bases and J dropped 3 bases, with 11 bases sitting between them. This CDR3 is built from 14 residues. The germline gives CDR1 GTSNPN, CDR2 SVGIG (reference sequence). CDR3 in DNA: TGTGCCTGGAGTTCAGGGGAATTCAATCAGCCCCAGCATTTT. Translated, it gives CAWSSGEFNQPQHF. The complete variable domain, with remaining parts taken from reference TRBV30 and TRBJ1-5, reads SQTIHQWPATLVQPVGSPLSLECTVEGTSNPNLYWYRQAAGRGLQLLFYSVGIGQISSEVPQNLSASRPQDRQFILSSKKLLLSDSGFYLCAWSSGEFNQPQHFGDGTRLSIL.

Here the CDR3 DNA reads TGTGCCAGCAAATCTGGGAGAAATACCGGGGAGCTGTTTTTT. This sequence encodes CASKSGRNTGELFF. The chain couples TRBV2 to TRBJ2-2; perhaps TRBD2 as D (5 bases). The ends were cut back, 7 bases at V and 5 bases at J, with 14 bases in the middle. This CDR3 contains 14 residues. Germline assignment: CDR1 SNHLY and CDR2 FYNNEI.

This clone occurred a few times. As DNA, the CDR3 is TGCGCCAGCAGCCAAGAAAAGGGGGAAAGTTGGTACAATGAGCAGTTCTTC. Amino acid sequence: CASSQEKGESWYNEQFF. The V and J genes are TRBV4-1 and TRBJ2-1; D is perhaps TRBD1 (6 bases). The CDR3 runs to 17 residues. V lost 0 bases to trimming and J lost 4 bases, with 16 bases between them. CDR1 is MGHRA and CDR2 is YSYEKL in the germline V gene.

The chain joins TRBV11-2 to TRBJ2-4; D is uncertain. CDR3 size: 16 residues. The V and J ends lost 5 bases and 0 bases respectively, with 14 bases between them. From germline, CDR1 is SGHAT and CDR2 FQNNGV. Written as DNA, the CDR3 is TGTGCCAGCAGCCCTGGTCTCCTGCTAGCCAAAAACATTCAGTACTTC. Its translation is CASSPGLLLAKNIQYF.

V and J are TRBV6-6 and TRBJ2-7, with 13 bases aligning to TRBD2. The CDR3 consists of 14 residues. Germline assignment: CDR1 MNHNY and CDR2 SVGAGI (reference sequence). As DNA, the CDR3 is TGTTCTACTTCGGGACTAGCGGGGATCGGCGAGCAGTACTTC. Translated: CSTSGLAGIGEQYF.

J is TRBJ2-5 and V is TRBV9; D call uncertain. There are 12 residues in the CDR3. Germline V gene sequence: CDR1 SGDLS, CDR2 YYNGEE. V was shortened by 3 bases and J by 4 bases, with 7 bases between the two germline ends. As DNA, the CDR3 is TGTGCCAGCAGCGCCCAATCAGAGACCCAGTACTTC. Its translation is CASSAQSETQYF.

The CDR3 loop is CASSQSRDRNNSPLHF. For the CDR3, the DNA is TGCGCCAGCAGCCAGAGCCGGGACAGAAATAATTCACCCCTCCACTTT. The chain joins TRBV4-3 to TRBJ1-6; TRBD1 agrees at 7 bases. This CDR3 comprises 16 residues. V shed 3 bases and J 5 bases; nucleotides not matched to a gene: 7. The germline CDR1 and CDR2 sequences are LGHNA and YSLEER.

The rearrangement links TRBV9 to TRBJ2-1; TRBD1 matches 9 bases. The ends lost 3 bases at V and 6 bases at J; junction bases unmatched: 4. The germline CDR1 and CDR2 sequences are SGDLS and YYNGEE. The CDR3 contains 14 residues. The CDR3 is CASSARDRANEQFF. CDR3 in DNA: TGTGCCAGCAGCGCCCGGGACAGGGCCAATGAGCAGTTCTTC.

The chain couples TRBV30 to TRBJ2-6; no clear D. Germline-derived CDR1 and CDR2 are GTSNPN and SVGIG (reference sequence). The V end lost 1 base, the J end lost 0 bases, and 10 bases lay between the germline ends. This CDR3 is built from 16 residues. CDR3 in DNA: TGTGCCTGGAGTGACCGACCAGGCTCTGGGGCCAACGTCCTGACTTTC. This codes for CAWSDRPGSGANVLTF.

Regarding this clone: The same CDR3 is also encoded by other DNA sequences in this sample. The V and J genes are TRBV5-1 and TRBJ1-1; no definite D call. This CDR3 has 14 amino acids. Germline CDR1 and CDR2: SGHRS and YFSETQ. V gave up 0 bases and J gave up 1 base, with 7 bases separating them. CDR3 bases: TGCGCCAGCAGCTTGGAAGGCCCGAACACTGAAGCTTTCTTT. This gives the protein CASSLEGPNTEAFF.

This sequence joins TRBV6-5 and TRBJ2-2; D not resolved. V lost 8 bases to trimming and J lost 4 bases, with 14 bases between them. The germline CDR1 and CDR2 sequences are MNHEY and SVGAGI. This CDR3 is 14 amino acids long. This CDR3 reads CASAQFPTTGELFF. The DNA for the CDR3 is TGTGCCAGCGCCCAATTCCCGACCACCGGGGAGCTGTTTTTT.

This clone was seen a few times. V gene TRBV30 combines with J gene TRBJ1-6, with a weak D call TRBD1 (5 bases). V was shortened by 1 base and J by 4 bases, with 5 bases between the two germline ends. This CDR3 has 13 residues. Germline V gene sequence: CDR1 GTSNPN, CDR2 SVGIG (reference sequence). CDR3 in DNA: TGTGCCTGGAGTGACAGGTATAATTCACCCCTCCACTTT. Its protein product is CAWSDRYNSPLHF.

Details on this clone: Other DNA sequences within the sample encode an identical CDR3. The V call is TRBV11-2, the J call TRBJ2-4; unclear D gene. The length of the CDR3 is 14 residues. V was clipped by 5 bases and J by 0 bases, with 8 bases between them. Germline CDR1 SGHAT, CDR2 FQNNGV. The CDR3 sequence is CASSPRIAKNIQYF. CDR3 coding DNA: TGTGCCAGCAGCCCCCGTATAGCCAAAAACATTCAGTACTTC. The complete variable domain, with remaining parts taken from reference TRBV11-2 and TRBJ2-4, reads EAGVAQSPRYKIIEKRQSVAFWCNPISGHATLYWYQQILGQGPKLLIQFQNNGVVDDSQLPKDRFSAERLKGVDSTLKIQPAKLEDSAVYLCASSPRIAKNIQYFGAGTRLSVL.

The V gene is TRBV5-8, the J gene TRBJ2-1; 7 bases are shared with TRBD2. Per germline, CDR1 SGHTS and CDR2 YDEGEE. The CDR3 has 14 residues. With 6 bases clipped from V and 9 bases from J, the junction kept 12 bases outside the gene matches. The CDR3 is CASTDPGRAAEQFF. CDR3 DNA sequence: TGTGCCAGCACCGATCCGGGGAGGGCAGCTGAGCAGTTCTTC. The full variable domain, completed using reference TRBV5-8 and TRBJ2-1, is EAGVTQSPTHLIKTRGQQATLRCSPISGHTSVYWYQQALGLGLQFLLWYDEGEERNRGNFPPRFSGRQFPNYSSELNVNALELEDSALYLCASTDPGRAAEQFFGPGTRLTVL.

The rearrangement links TRBV15 to TRBJ1-2, with 11 bases lining up with TRBD1. The V segment lost 7 bases and the J segment 6 bases; nucleotides outside the gene matches: 10. The CDR3 contains 15 residues. Looked up from germline, CDR1 is LNHNV and CDR2 is YYDKDF (reference sequence). The CDR3 loop reads CATTSRGQGAHGYTF. DNA of the CDR3: TGTGCCACCACCTCTAGAGGACAGGGGGCTCATGGCTACACCTTC.

This rearrangement joins TRBV4-3 to TRBJ1-5; D is unclear. V was clipped by 3 bases and J by 6 bases, with 21 bases between them. The CDR3 is 17 residues long. Germline CDR1 reads LGHNA; CDR2 reads YSLEER. CDR3 region: CASSQGVKTSSGQPQHF. The CDR3 DNA follows: TGCGCCAGCAGCCAGGGCGTGAAGACGAGTTCGGGTCAGCCCCAGCATTTT.

V is TRBV6-5 and J is TRBJ1-1; D remains ambiguous. V was trimmed by 3 bases and J by 4 bases, leaving 15 bases between them. Germline lookup yields CDR1 MNHEY and CDR2 SVGAGI. CDR3 size: 15 residues. This chain's CDR3 is CASSYSPGFGTEAFF. DNA of the CDR3: TGTGCCAGCAGTTATAGTCCGGGCTTTGGCACTGAAGCTTTCTTT.

The CDR3: CASSLAGGKGDEQFF. For the CDR3, the DNA is TGCGCCAGCAGCTTGGCCGGGGGGAAAGGCGATGAGCAGTTCTTC. The chain combines TRBV5-1 with TRBJ2-1; 7 nucleotides align to TRBD2. The CDR3 has 15 residues. Per the germline V gene, CDR1 is SGHRS and CDR2 is YFSETQ. V trimming: 0 bases; J trimming: 8 bases; junction bases outside the gene matches: 8.

The V and J genes are TRBV29-1 and TRBJ1-2, with TRBD1 matching 9 bases. The CDR3 covers 13 residues. Germline lookup yields CDR1 SQVTM and CDR2 ANQGSEA. The V and J ends lost 3 bases and 6 bases, in that order; junction bases with no gene match: 5. In DNA, the CDR3 is TGCAGCGTTGATTGGGGACAGGGTGATGGCTACACCTTC. Translating it yields CSVDWGQGDGYTF.

The genes are TRBV7-2 and TRBJ2-1; 13 positions match TRBD2. With V trimmed by 5 bases and J by 6 bases, 4 bases remained unmatched. The germline CDR1 and CDR2 sequences are SGHTA and FQGNSA. The CDR3 is 15 amino acids. CDR3 DNA sequence: TGTGCCAGCAGCCCAAGACTAGCGGGGGGCAATGAGCAGTTCTTC. It specifies CASSPRLAGGNEQFF.